The entry below describes one T cell receptor beta chain. The record originates from a study of blood T cell repertoires in COVID-19. At the level of the study: The cDNA or gDNA used as material had been derived from T cells, B-cell-depleted T cells, or PBMCs.

Cohorts were determined from participant-reported clinical history. The method was immunoSEQ multiplex PCR; TCRdb's version includes in-frame clones alone and lacks a portion of them. The table lists fewer than 200,000 clones, about 85% of them singletons. This CDR3 contains 11 residues. Germline lookup yields CDR1 SGHDT and CDR2 YYEEEE. Trimming removed 3 bases at V and 7 bases at J, with 7 bases between. The chain couples TRBV5-6 to TRBJ2-5; D not resolved. The TCR was taken from a middle-aged woman in a cohort exposed to, infected with or recovered from COVID-19 (not recorded which). The specimen was PBMCs or T cells enriched from blood (not recorded which). CDR3 region: CASSSVGTQYF. The CDR3 DNA sequence: TGTGCCAGCAGCTCGGTTGGGACCCAGTACTTC. Looking up the rest from reference TRBV5-6 and TRBJ2-5 gives the full variable domain: DAGVTQSPTHLIKTRGQQVTLRCSPKSGHDTVSWYQQALGQGPQFIFQYYEEEERQRGNFPDRFSGHQFPNYSSELNVNALLLGDSALYLCASSSVGTQYFGPGTRLLVL.